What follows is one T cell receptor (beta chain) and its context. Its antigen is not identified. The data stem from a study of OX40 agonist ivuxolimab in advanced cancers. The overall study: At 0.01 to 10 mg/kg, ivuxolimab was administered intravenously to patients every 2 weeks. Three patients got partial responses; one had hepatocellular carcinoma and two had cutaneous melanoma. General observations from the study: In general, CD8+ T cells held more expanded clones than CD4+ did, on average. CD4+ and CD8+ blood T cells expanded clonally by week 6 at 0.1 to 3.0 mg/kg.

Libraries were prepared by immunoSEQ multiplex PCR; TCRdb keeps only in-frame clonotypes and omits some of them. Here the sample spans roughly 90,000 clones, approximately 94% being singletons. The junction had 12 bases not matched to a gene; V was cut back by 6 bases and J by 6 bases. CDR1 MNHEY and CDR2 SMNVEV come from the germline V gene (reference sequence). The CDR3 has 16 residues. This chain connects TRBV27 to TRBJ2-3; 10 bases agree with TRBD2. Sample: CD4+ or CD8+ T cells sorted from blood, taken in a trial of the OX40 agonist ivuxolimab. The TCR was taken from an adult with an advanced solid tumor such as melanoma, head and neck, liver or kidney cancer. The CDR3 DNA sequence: TGTGCCAGCAGGAATACAGCGGGAGGGCCTTCGGATACGCAGTATTTT. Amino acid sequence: CASRNTAGGPSDTQYF.